This T cell receptor beta chain was sequenced for a study of beta chain features in type 1 diabetes. Whole-study context: All samples combined gave about 100 million sorted cells for examination.

Concerning this clone itself: Its matching antigen is unknown.

There are 14 residues in the CDR3. Deletions cut 2 bases from V and 3 bases from J, with 9 bases between. Germline V CDR1 and CDR2: SEHNR, FQNEAQ (reference sequence). Findings and caveats of the study: Cells that show high TCR expression could be over-represented by cDNA sequencing. Patients with type 1 diabetes showed fewer VDJ junction insertions and more deletions. In all four CD4+ subsets, TCRB CDR3 length was significantly, moderately reduced in type 1 diabetes.

Expressed TCRB transcripts were sequenced after all isolated RNA was converted to cDNA. Only in-frame clones appear in the TCRdb table, and some are missing; sequencing was by immunoSEQ multiplex PCR. The table shows about 900,000 clones, with roughly 15% occurring only once. The chain couples TRBV7-9 to TRBJ2-3, with D perhaps TRBD1 (5 bases). The clonotype was recovered from a woman aged 18-35 years in good health. Sequenced material: naive CD4+ T cells from blood. The CDR3 region has the DNA TGTGCCAGCAGCTTATTTACAGGAACAGATACGCAGTATTTT. It encodes CASSLFTGTDTQYF. Complete variable domain (other parts from reference TRBV7-9 and TRBJ2-3): DTGVSQNPRHKITKRGQNVTFRCDPISEHNRLYWYRQTLGQGPEFLTYFQNEAQLEKSRLLSDRFSAERPKGSFSTLEIQRTEQGDSAMYLCASSLFTGTDTQYFGPGTRLTVL.